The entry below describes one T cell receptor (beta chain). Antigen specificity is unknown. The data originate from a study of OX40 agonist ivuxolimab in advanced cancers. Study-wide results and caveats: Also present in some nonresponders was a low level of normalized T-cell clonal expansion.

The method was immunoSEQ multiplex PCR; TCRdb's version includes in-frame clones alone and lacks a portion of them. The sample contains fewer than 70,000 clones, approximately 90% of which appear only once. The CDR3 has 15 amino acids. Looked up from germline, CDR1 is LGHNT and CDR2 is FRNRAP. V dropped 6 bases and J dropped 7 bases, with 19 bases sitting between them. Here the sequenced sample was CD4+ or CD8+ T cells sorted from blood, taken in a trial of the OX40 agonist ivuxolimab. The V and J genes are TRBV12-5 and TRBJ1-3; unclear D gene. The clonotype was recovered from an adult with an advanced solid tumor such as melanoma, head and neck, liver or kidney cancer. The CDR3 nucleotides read TGTGCTAGTGGGCGACCCCAGGAGGGCAGGAACACCATATATTTT. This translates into CASGRPQEGRNTIYF.